This T cell receptor beta chain is drawn from a study of shared clonotypes between healthy human individuals. Study information: Each donor had three CD4 naive, three CD4 memory, two CD8 naive and one CD8 memory plate.

The assay was immunoSEQ multiplex PCR, and TCRdb's table has in-frame clones only and misses some. This table has approximately 980,000 clones, less than 85% appearing once. Germline CDR1 and CDR2: SGHTA and FQGTGA. The CDR3 is 13 amino acids. With 3 bases removed from V and 1 base from J, the gap between germline ends came to 6 bases. The source material was memory CD4+ T cells sorted from blood. Subset meaning: CD45RA-negative fraction. The rearrangement uses TRBV7-3 and TRBJ1-1; D uncertain. This sequence was found in a man between 18 and 29 years old in good health. CDR3 protein: CASSFYKNTEAFF. CDR3 in DNA: TGTGCCAGCAGCTTCTATAAGAACACTGAAGCTTTCTTT.